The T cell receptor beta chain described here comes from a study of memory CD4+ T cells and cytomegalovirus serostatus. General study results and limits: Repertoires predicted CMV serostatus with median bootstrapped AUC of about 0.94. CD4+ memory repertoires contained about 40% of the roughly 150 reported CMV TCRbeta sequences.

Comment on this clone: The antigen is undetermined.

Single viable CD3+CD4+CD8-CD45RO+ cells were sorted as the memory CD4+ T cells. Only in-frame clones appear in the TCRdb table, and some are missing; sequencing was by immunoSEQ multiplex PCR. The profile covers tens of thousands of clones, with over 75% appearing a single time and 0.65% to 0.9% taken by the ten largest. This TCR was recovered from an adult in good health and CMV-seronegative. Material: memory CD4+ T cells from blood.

Here the CDR3 reads CASSPTQGKGYEQYF. The CDR3 region has the DNA TGTGCCAGCAGCCCTACACAGGGGAAGGGCTACGAGCAGTACTTC. V usage is TRBV4-2 and J usage is TRBJ2-7; TRBD1 aligns across 7 bases. Germline values: CDR1 LGHNA, CDR2 YNFKEQ. J lost 3 bases, V lost 4 bases, and 9 bases had no gene match. This CDR3 contains 15 residues.